Sequencing of this T cell receptor (beta chain) was carried out in a study of T cell repertoires in cytomegalovirus infection. Study-wide context: Indicated by public TCR beta signatures were CMV infection and matching HLA type. Overall study findings and caveats: Cumulative public TCR beta family frequency identified CMV carriers with the relevant HLA. It was HLA-C-restricted CMV-specific TCR beta clonotypes that dominated the response ex vivo.

There are 16 residues in the CDR3. Per germline, CDR1 MNHEY and CDR2 SMNVEV (reference sequence). V lost 5 bases and J lost 2, with 18 bases in between. This clonotype was picked up many times. The antigen is unknown. TCRdb analysed the reads with MiXCR anew, one entry per CDR3 protein. This table holds almost 300,000 distinct CDR3 sequences, roughly 9.3% found once. Source material: PBMCs. The receptor's source is a human donor in good health (CMV status not recorded). Some clones in this sample may be carry-over from other donors' samples. The chain couples TRBV27 to TRBJ1-1, with a weak D call TRBD1 (6 bases). The CDR3 is CASSPRRGQPNTEAFF. As DNA, the CDR3 is TGTGCCAGCAGTCCTCGGCGGGGGCAGCCAAACACTGAAGCTTTCTTT.